This T cell receptor (beta chain) was sequenced in a study of blood T cell repertoires in COVID-19. On the study more broadly: Sources were T cells, B-cell-depleted T cells, or PBMCs; the material itself was cDNA or gDNA.

Original processing notes: Reference gene primer amplification gave nucleated cell count estimates. Sequencing used immunoSEQ multiplex PCR; TCRdb keeps in-frame clones, though not all of them. V and J calls and clone size are copied from that table; D and trimming were computed from the DNA. The data show about 160,000 clones, with more than 75% seen just once and 0.45% to 0.6% held by the top ten. This clone was seen more than once but under ten times. Seattle participants joined during active infection and were tracked over time. Trimming took 3 bases from V and 4 from J, leaving 17 bases between them. There are 16 residues in the CDR3. CDR1 and CDR2 from the germline V gene are SGHRS and YFSETQ.

The TCR sequence derives from a man aged 60 to 75 with COVID-19, enrolled during active disease. Sequenced material: peripheral blood. This rearrangement joins TRBV5-1 to TRBJ1-3; maybe TRBD1 (6 bases). The CDR3 spells CASSSQVATGGNTIYF. Written as DNA, the CDR3 is TGCGCCAGCAGCTCCCAAGTGGCGACAGGAGGAAACACCATATATTTT.